This paragraph reports one T cell receptor (beta chain). Its antigen specificity is not known. No base quality information exists; no much larger clone differs at one position. These data come from a study of CD8+ T cells in alopecia areata (dated by TCRdb to the late 2010s). Describing the broader study: Treated patients were enrolled in an open-label pilot trial of oral tofacitinib, 5 to 10 mg twice daily, for moderate-to-severe alopecia areata. RNA was obtained with the PAXgene miRNA kit for fixed scalp, the miRNeasy kit for PBMCs, and the RNeasy kit for mouse skin. Scalp clonality was compared among normal scalp (n=4), patchy alopecia areata scalp (n=8), and alopecia totalis/universalis scalp (n=8). Disease severity in treated patients was measured with the SALT score, which quantifies the percentage of affected scalp surface area. immunoSEQ multiplex PCR using 35 Vbeta forward primers and 13 Jbeta reverse primers was used to amplify TCRbeta CDR3 regions. Human TCRbeta sequencing covered scalp tissue and sorted CD4+ and CD8+ peripheral blood T cells from patchy and totalis/universalis alopecia areata patients and healthy controls. To study T cell clonal expansion in alopecia areata, the researchers applied high-throughput TCRbeta sequencing to both the C3H/HeJ mouse model and human patients. Biopsies were taken from tofacitinib-treated patients at baseline and at 4 and 24 weeks of treatment, and a later scalp biopsy was taken in several of the tofacitinib-treated patients. Patients stayed on tofacitinib for 6 to 18 months and then had 6 months of follow-up off drug so that delayed response and recurrence could be assessed. The research as a whole found: Tofacitinib significantly lowered scalp clonality and the number of expanded CD8+ clones among the top 100 scalp clones. Shared TCR sequences between patients were less evident than in mice, which may be partly attributable to HLA diversity in the patient population. Because the treated cohort was small and had only one nonresponder, larger studies are needed to examine links between baseline CD8+ expansion and response. Resident alphabeta T cells in normal human skin are also sequenced, complicating scalp TCR repertoire analysis, unlike mouse skin dominated by gammadelta T cells. Many expanded lesional clones persisted in scalp and blood during tofacitinib treatment, which may partly explain relapse after stopping treatment. Compared with normal scalp, lesional scalp had higher clonality and more expanded CD8+ clones, particularly in alopecia totalis/universalis, a pattern that suggests antigenic drive.

Including the terminal cysteine and phenylalanine, the CDR3 comprises 15 residues. The CDR3 DNA has 45 bases and is translated from base 1. The germline ends are 15 bases apart after V is trimmed by 3 bases and J by 6 bases. CDR1 SNHLY and CDR2 FYNNEI were looked up in the germline V gene. Taken with the paper, the label for time point translates to: less than 30 weeks on oral tofacitinib. Explained via the paper, the treatment or condition label denotes: oral pan-JAK inhibitor, 5-10 mg twice daily. Lesional scalp punch biopsies and peripheral blood were collected from alopecia areata patients. PBMCs were isolated by density centrifugation and stained for CD3, CD4 and CD8, after which CD4+ and CD8+ T cells were sorted on a FACSAria. Library creation used the immunoSEQ multiplex PCR assay. For TCR sequencing, RNA was extracted from every sample and reverse transcribed into cDNA to serve as template. SuperScript III was used for first-strand cDNA synthesis, primed with a 2:1 mix of oligo-dT and random hexamers. Amplification bias was assessed with a synthetic immune receptor repertoire, and residual bias was removed computationally. Concerning the study's data processing: Raw reads were preprocessed to remove errors, and CDR3 was defined according to IMGT conventions as the region from the conserved cysteine to phenylalanine. Clonality was computed by normalizing Shannon entropy by log2 of the number of productive unique TCRs and subtracting the result from 1. Scalp TCRbeta sequences were cross-referenced with sorted blood CD4 and CD8 repertoires so that the CD4 or CD8 identity of scalp clones could be inferred. What TCRdb holds here is the immuneACCESS table cut down to in-frame rearrangements. Part of the clones is not present; checked against another copy, under half of the missing clones reflect an unresolved V gene, and the others are unexplained. V, J and clone size are those of that table, while D and trimming were read from the DNA. This sample comprises roughly 190,000 clones, roughly 60% of them detected only once. 0.95% to 1.1% of the sample goes to the ten largest clones.

The sequence was obtained from a human donor with alopecia areata. The chain is encoded by TRBV2 joined to TRBJ1-5; the D gene is not confidently resolved. This specimen was CD4+ T cells sorted from blood, taken at week 24, from a patient treated with tofacitinib. The CDR3 protein is CASSDKAKRGQPQHF. The bases are TGTGCCAGCAGTGATAAAGCAAAACGGGGTCAGCCCCAGCATTTT.